This TCR beta chain was sequenced in a study of T-cell memory formation after mild COVID-19 (dated by TCRdb to about 2021). Context from the whole study: TCR sequence clusters from the two donors were largely donor specific. Longitudinal TCRalpha and TCRbeta repertoire sequencing tracked T-cell clones expanding and contracting after mild COVID-19 in a couple of donors. The cohort comprised two young, previously healthy adult volunteers, one female and one male.

Ficoll-Paque density gradient centrifugation was used to isolate PBMCs. Note on this clonotype: Its target antigen remains unknown. No base qualities exist here, and no much larger clone lies one base off it.

General conclusions and limits of the study: Contracting CD4+ clones appeared mostly in the CM and EM memory subsets, whereas CD8+ clones were enriched in EMRA. Only two mild cases were covered in the study, and larger cohorts including severe cases with pre-infection samples were considered necessary. Some responding clones were found in pre-infection memory, which suggests that pre-existing cross-reactive memory T cells took part in the SARS-CoV-2 response. The second-wave clones that peaked on day 37 were not confirmed to be SARS-CoV-2 specific. Balanced CD4/CD8 phenotypes were observed for clones contracting from day 15 to 85, whereas a bias towards CD4+ was observed for a second wave of clones expanding from day 15 to 37.

V gives up 6 bases and J gives up 3 bases, and the segment between their germline ends measures 24 bases. From the cysteine up to the phenylalanine, the CDR3 has a length of 16 residues. Just the 48-base CDR3 DNA is kept, in frame starting at base 1. In the germline V gene (reference sequence), CDR1 corresponds to DFQATT and CDR2 to SNEGSKA. The sample was run on an Illumina NovaSeq 6000. cDNA libraries for TCRalpha and TCRbeta were prepared by 5'RACE using constant-segment primers, with sample barcodes and unique molecular identifiers added. RNA was extracted from every sample with Trizol reagent. Libraries were amplified in two PCR steps, with a second sample barcode and Illumina TruSeq adapters added in the second step. Sequencing of libraries was performed on an Illumina NovaSeq with 2 x 150 bp paired-end reads. As for the authors' bioinformatics: Demultiplexing of reads and collapsing into UMI-guided consensus sequences were performed with migec v1.2.7. Using mixcr v2.1.11, UMI consensuses were aligned to TRA and TRB V and J templates and then assembled into clonotypes. Expanded or contracted clonotypes were those called significant by both edgeR and NoisET, with noise models trained on biological replicates. edgeR calls used a false discovery rate-adjusted p below 0.01 and a log2 fold-change threshold of 1. As an exploratory analysis of dynamics, PCA with hierarchical clustering was applied to max-normalized trajectories of the 1000 most abundant clonotypes. Separately sequenced CD4+ and CD8+ repertoires were used to assign a CD4 or CD8 phenotype to each responding clone. TCRdb trimmed public reads at Q25 via fastp, called clones via MiXCR and kept in-frame beta chains. Identical CDR3 protein sequences are pooled into one entry, listed with their most common genes and DNA. In this record, the V and J calls reflect TCRdb's handling and not the investigators' own analysis. A total of around 430,000 distinct CDR3 sequences appear in this sample, roughly 15% of them only once. Roughly a fifth of the sample is in the top ten clones.

The sequenced sample was PBMCs or a T cell subset sorted from them (not recorded which). This receptor chain uses TRBV20-1 and TRBJ2-7; TRBD1 is perhaps the D gene, given 5 matching bases. This clonotype originated in a young man who had mild COVID-19 (a few samples of this study predate the infection). The sample titles of this study are shuffled in the database, so cell type and time point are left out; the donor was told from shared clones. This receptor carries the CDR3 CSAKKDTTVGNYEQYF. The nucleotide sequence reads TGCAGTGCCAAGAAGGACACCACCGTGGGCAACTACGAGCAGTACTTC.